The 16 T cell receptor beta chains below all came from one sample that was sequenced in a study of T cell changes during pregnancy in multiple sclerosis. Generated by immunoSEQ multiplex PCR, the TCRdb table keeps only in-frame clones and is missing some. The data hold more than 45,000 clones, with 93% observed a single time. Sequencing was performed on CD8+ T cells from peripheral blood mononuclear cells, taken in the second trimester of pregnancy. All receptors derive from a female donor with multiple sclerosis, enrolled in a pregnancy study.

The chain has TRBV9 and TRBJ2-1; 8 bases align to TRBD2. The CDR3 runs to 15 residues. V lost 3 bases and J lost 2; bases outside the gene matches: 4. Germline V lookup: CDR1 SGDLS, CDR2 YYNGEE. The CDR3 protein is CASSGSGGTYNEQFF. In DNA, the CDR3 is TGTGCCAGCAGCGGCAGCGGGGGAACCTACAATGAGCAGTTCTTC.

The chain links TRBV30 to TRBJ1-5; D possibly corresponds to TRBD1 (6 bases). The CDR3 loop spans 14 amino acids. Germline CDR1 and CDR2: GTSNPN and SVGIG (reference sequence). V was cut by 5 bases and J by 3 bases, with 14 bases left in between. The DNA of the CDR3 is TGTGCCTGGGGAACAGGGTCCGACAATCAGCCCCAGCATTTT. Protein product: CAWGTGSDNQPQHF.

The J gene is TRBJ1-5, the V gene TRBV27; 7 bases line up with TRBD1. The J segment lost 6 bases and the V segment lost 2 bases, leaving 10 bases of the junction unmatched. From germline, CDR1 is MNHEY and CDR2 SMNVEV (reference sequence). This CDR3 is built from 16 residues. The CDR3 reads CASSLHQTGRTQPQHF. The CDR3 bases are TGTGCCAGCAGTTTACACCAGACAGGGAGGACTCAGCCCCAGCATTTT.

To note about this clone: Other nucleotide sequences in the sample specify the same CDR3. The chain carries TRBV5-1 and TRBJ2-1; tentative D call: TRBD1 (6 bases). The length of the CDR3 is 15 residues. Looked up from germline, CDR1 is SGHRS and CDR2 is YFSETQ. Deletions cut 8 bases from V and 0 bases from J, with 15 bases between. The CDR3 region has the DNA TGCGCCAGTTCCCTTGGGGGCAGCTCCTACAATGAGCAGTTCTTC. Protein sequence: CASSLGGSSYNEQFF.

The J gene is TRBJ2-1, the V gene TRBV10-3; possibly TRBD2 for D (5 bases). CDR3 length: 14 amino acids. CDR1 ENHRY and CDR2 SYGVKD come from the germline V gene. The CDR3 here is CANLEDAVSGEQFF. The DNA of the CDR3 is TGTGCTAACCTGGAGGACGCCGTGTCAGGTGAGCAGTTCTTC.

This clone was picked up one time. CDR3 in amino acids: CAVDRDDLDTQYF. The CDR3 DNA sequence: TGTGCCGTTGACAGGGATGATTTGGATACGCAGTATTTT. The rearrangement links TRBV6-1 to TRBJ2-3; 7 nucleotides align to TRBD1. The germline V gene has CDR1 MNHNS and CDR2 SASEGT. After removal of 11 bases from V and 6 bases from J, the junction contained 11 bases not matched to a gene. This CDR3 region has 13 residues.

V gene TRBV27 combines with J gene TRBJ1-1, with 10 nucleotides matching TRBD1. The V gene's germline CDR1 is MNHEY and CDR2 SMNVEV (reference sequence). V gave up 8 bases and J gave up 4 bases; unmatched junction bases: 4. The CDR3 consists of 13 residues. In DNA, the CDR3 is TGTGCCAGCGGGGGGACAGGGGTCACTGAAGCTTTCTTT. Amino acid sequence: CASGGTGVTEAFF.

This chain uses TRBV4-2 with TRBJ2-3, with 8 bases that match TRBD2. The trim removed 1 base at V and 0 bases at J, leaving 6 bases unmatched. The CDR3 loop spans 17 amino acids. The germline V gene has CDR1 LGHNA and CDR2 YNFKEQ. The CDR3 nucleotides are TGTGCCAGCAGCCAAGCTCTAGCGGGCCCTAGCACAGATACGCAGTATTTT. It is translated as CASSQALAGPSTDTQYF.

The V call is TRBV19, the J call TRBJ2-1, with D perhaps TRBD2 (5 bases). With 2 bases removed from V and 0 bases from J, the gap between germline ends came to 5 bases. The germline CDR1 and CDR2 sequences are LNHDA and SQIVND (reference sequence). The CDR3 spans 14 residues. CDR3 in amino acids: CASSISGSYNEQFF. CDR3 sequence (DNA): TGTGCCAGTAGTATAAGCGGCTCCTACAATGAGCAGTTCTTC. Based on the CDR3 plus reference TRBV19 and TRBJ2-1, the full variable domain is DGGITQSPKYLFRKEGQNVTLSCEQNLNHDAMYWYRQDPGQGLRLIYYSQIVNDFQKGDIAEGYSVSREKKESFPLTVTSAQKNPTAFYLCASSISGSYNEQFFGPGTRLTVL.

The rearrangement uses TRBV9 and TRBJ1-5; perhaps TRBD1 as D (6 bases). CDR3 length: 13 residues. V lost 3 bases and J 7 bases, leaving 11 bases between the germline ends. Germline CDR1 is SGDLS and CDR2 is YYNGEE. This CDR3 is CASSATGNQPQHF. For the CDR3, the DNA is TGTGCCAGCAGCGCCACAGGGAACCAGCCCCAGCATTTT. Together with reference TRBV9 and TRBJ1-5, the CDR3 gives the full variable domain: DSGVTQTPKHLITATGQRVTLRCSPRSGDLSVYWYQQSLDQGLQFLIQYYNGEERAKGNILERFSAQQFPDLHSELNLSSLELGDSALYFCASSATGNQPQHFGDGTRLSIL.

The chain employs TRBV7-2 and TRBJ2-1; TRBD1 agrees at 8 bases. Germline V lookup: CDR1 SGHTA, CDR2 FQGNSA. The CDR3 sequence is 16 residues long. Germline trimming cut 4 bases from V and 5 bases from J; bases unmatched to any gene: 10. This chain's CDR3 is CASSSLPGQVHNEQFF. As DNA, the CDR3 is TGTGCCAGCAGCTCCTTACCGGGACAGGTCCACAATGAGCAGTTCTTC.

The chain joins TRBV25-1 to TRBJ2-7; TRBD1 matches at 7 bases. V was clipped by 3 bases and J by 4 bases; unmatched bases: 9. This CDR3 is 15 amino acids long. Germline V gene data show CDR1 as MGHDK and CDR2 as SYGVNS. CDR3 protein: CASSDPKGAQYEQYF. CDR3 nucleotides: TGTGCCAGCAGTGACCCCAAGGGGGCGCAGTACGAGCAGTACTTC.

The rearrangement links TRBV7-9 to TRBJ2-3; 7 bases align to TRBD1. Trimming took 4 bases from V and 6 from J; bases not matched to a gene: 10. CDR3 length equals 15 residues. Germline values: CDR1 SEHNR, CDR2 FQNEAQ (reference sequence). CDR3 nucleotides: TGTGCCAGCAGCTCACCGACAGGGTCTGCGGATACGCAGTATTTT. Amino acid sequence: CASSSPTGSADTQYF. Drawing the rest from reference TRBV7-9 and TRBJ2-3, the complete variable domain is DTGVSQNPRHKITKRGQNVTFRCDPISEHNRLYWYRQTLGQGPEFLTYFQNEAQLEKSRLLSDRFSAERPKGSFSTLEIQRTEQGDSAMYLCASSSPTGSADTQYFGPGTRLTVL.

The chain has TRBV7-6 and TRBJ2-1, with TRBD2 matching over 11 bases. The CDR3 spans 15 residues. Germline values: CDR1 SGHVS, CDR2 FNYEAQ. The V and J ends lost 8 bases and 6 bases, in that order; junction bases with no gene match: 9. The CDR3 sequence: CASAAGTSGFNEQFF. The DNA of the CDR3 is TGTGCCAGCGCCGCCGGGACTAGCGGTTTCAATGAGCAGTTCTTC.

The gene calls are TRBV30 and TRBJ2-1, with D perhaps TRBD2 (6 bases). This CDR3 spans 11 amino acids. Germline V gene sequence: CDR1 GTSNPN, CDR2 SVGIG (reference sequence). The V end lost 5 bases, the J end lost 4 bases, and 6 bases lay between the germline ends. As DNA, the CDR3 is TGTGCCTGGGCGGGGTACAATGAGCAGTTCTTC. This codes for CAWAGYNEQFF.

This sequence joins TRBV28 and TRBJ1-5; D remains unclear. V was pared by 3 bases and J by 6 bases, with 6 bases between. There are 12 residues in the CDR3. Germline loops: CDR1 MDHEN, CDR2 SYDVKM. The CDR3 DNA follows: TGTGCCAGCAGTTTCTCGGGTCAGCCCCAGCATTTT. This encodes CASSFSGQPQHF.